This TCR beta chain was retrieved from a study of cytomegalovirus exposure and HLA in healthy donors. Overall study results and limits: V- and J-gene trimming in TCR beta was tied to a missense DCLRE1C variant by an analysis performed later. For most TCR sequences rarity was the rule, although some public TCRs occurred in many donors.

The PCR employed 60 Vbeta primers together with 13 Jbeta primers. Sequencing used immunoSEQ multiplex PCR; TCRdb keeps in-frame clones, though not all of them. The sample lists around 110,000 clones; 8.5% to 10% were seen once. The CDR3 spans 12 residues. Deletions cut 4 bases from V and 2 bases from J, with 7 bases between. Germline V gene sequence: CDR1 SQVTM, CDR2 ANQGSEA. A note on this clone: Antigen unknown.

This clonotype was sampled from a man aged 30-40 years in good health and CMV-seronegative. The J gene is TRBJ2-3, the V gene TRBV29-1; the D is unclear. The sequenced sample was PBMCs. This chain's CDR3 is CSVVWATDTQYF. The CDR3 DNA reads TGCAGCGTTGTCTGGGCCACAGATACGCAGTATTTT.